Each of the 4 T cell receptor beta chains below was sequenced from the same sample in a study of blood T cell repertoires in COVID-19. Assay: immunoSEQ multiplex PCR; the TCRdb copy retains only in-frame clones and omits some. The top ten clones hold over 9.5% of a sample with about 180,000 clones, about 81% of them seen once. What was sequenced was peripheral blood. The source is an elderly woman with COVID-19, enrolled during active disease.

CDR3 nucleotide sequence: TGTGCCAGCAGCGCCGGCCTCCTAGCGGGGGGGCGGGATACGCAGTATTTT. Translation: CASSAGLLAGGRDTQYF. V gene TRBV9 combines with J gene TRBJ2-3; TRBD2 matches at 12 bases. The V segment lost 3 bases and the J segment 6 bases; nucleotides outside the gene matches: 11. CDR3 length equals 17 residues. Germline V gives CDR1 SGDLS, CDR2 YYNGEE. The full variable domain, completed using reference TRBV9 and TRBJ2-3, is DSGVTQTPKHLITATGQRVTLRCSPRSGDLSVYWYQQSLDQGLQFLIQYYNGEERAKGNILERFSAQQFPDLHSELNLSSLELGDSALYFCASSAGLLAGGRDTQYFGPGTRLTVL.

The V gene is TRBV7-8, the J gene TRBJ2-5; possible D gene TRBD1, 6 bases. The CDR3 contains 16 residues. Trimming took 2 bases from V and 4 from J, leaving 17 bases between them. CDR1 SGHVS and CDR2 FQNEAQ come from the germline V gene. The chain's CDR3 is CASSLSLRGGIETQYF. The CDR3 region has the DNA TGTGCCAGCAGCTTATCCCTCAGAGGGGGAATAGAGACCCAGTACTTC.

This clone was recorded once. The junction does not match germline at one end; this may be a read error. The chain employs TRBV2 and TRBJ2-7; weak D call: TRBD2 (5 bases). CDR1 is SNHLY and CDR2 is FYNNEI in the germline V gene. The CDR3 is 12 residues long. CDR3 in amino acids: CASSDSVRVRDF. The CDR3 bases are TGTGCCAGCAGTGATAGTGTGAGGGTACGAGACTTC.

The rearrangement uses TRBV11-2 and TRBJ1-2; D uncertain. The CDR3 consists of 12 residues. Germline loops: CDR1 SGHAT, CDR2 FQNNGV. V was trimmed by 4 bases and J by 5 bases, leaving 8 bases between them. CDR3 nucleotide sequence: TGTGCCAGCAGCTCTGTGTCTTATGGCTACACCTTC. Encoded protein: CASSSVSYGYTF.